The T cell receptor beta chain under discussion was sequenced for a study of identical twins. TCRdb re-analysed the 5' RACE reads in MiXCR, keeping a single row per CDR3 protein. The table lists some 500,000 distinct CDR3 sequences, less than 25% of them singletons. This same sample was also taken into another study, of T cells expressing NK-cell markers. This second study says: The authors sequenced eight donors, of whom seven were HCMV-seropositive and one was seronegative. The CD3+CD56-NKG2C+ fraction of four donors was likewise dominated by these clonotypes.

The specimen was CD4+ T cells sorted from blood. This clonotype was obtained from a woman aged 18 to 35 in good health.

CDR3 residues: CSALETGGGYTF. The CDR3 DNA reads TGCAGTGCCCTCGAGACAGGGGGAGGCTACACCTTC. V and J are TRBV20-1 and TRBJ1-2; 9 nucleotides line up with TRBD1. Germline CDR1 and CDR2: DFQATT and SNEGSKA (reference sequence). J lost 8 bases, V lost 6 bases, and 7 bases had no gene match. There are 12 residues in the CDR3.